This T cell receptor (beta chain) appears in the sequencing data of a study of blood T cell repertoires in COVID-19. Profiling relied on immunoSEQ multiplex PCR, and the TCRdb table lists in-frame clones only, not all of them. Altogether about 100,000 clones are present, almost 80% being singletons, with the ten largest covering 12%. This CDR3 is 15 amino acids long. Germline CDR1 and CDR2: MNHEY and SVGAGI. The V segment lost 3 bases and the J segment 10 bases; nucleotides outside the gene matches: 10. This clone was seen a handful of times. The TCR sequence derives from a woman in her seventies with acute or convalescent COVID-19. V is TRBV6-5 and J is TRBJ2-1; 9 positions agree with TRBD2. The sample was peripheral blood. CDR3 in amino acids: CASSYRAGGSREQFF. CDR3 nucleotides: TGTGCCAGCAGTTATCGAGCGGGGGGAAGTAGGGAGCAGTTCTTC.